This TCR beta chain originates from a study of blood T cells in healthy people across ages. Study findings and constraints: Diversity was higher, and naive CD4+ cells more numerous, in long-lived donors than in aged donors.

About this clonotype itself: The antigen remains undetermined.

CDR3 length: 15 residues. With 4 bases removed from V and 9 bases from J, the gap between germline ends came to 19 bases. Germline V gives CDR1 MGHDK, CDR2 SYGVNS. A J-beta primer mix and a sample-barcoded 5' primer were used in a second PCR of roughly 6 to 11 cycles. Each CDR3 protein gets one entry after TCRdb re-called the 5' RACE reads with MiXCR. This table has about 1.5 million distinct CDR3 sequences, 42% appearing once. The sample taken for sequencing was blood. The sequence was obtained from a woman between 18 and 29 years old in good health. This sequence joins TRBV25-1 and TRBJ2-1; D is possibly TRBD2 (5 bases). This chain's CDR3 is CASSATRVVKAEQFF. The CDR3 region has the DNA TGTGCCAGCAGTGCTACTAGGGTTGTAAAGGCTGAGCAGTTCTTC. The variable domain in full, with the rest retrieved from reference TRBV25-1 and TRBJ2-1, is EADIYQTPRYLVIGTGKKITLECSQTMGHDKMYWYQQDPGMELHLIHYSYGVNSTEKGDLSSESTVSRIRTEHFPLTLESARPSHTSQYLCASSATRVVKAEQFFGPGTRLTVL.